These 19 T cell receptor beta chains were all obtained from the same sample, sequenced in a study of cytomegalovirus exposure and HLA in healthy donors. PCR involved 60 Vbeta and 13 Jbeta primers. TCRdb's copy holds only in-frame clones and misses some; the assay was immunoSEQ multiplex PCR. The repertoire has some 150,000 clones, 65% to 85% of them found once; the top ten carry approximately 5.6%. Sequencing was performed on PBMCs. All receptors come from a woman in her thirties or forties in good health and CMV-seropositive.

This chain uses TRBV4-2 with TRBJ1-4; 10 positions agree with TRBD1. Germline CDR1 is LGHNA and CDR2 is YNFKEQ. V was clipped by 0 bases and J by 7 bases; unmatched bases: 5. CDR3 length: 16 amino acids. This chain's CDR3 is CASSQDFGQGGEKLFF. CDR3 nucleotides: TGTGCCAGCAGCCAAGATTTCGGACAGGGGGGTGAAAAACTGTTTTTT.

The gene calls are TRBV14 and TRBJ2-7, with D unresolved. V was clipped by 4 bases and J by 5 bases, with 9 bases between them. This CDR3 comprises 12 residues. Germline V gene lookup returns CDR1 SGHDN and CDR2 FVKESK. This CDR3 is CASSRASHEQYF. CDR3 sequence (DNA): TGTGCCAGCAGCCGGGCGAGCCACGAGCAGTACTTC.

The rearrangement links TRBV25-1 to TRBJ2-4; a possible D gene is TRBD1 (6 bases). CDR1 MGHDK and CDR2 SYGVNS come from the germline V gene. The V end lost 4 bases, the J end lost 0 bases, and 13 bases lay between the germline ends. The CDR3 runs 16 residues. In nucleotides, the CDR3 is TGTGCCAGCAGTGGGGGGCAGGGGCTAGCCAAAAACATTCAGTACTTC. As protein: CASSGGQGLAKNIQYF.

The chain is built from TRBV28 and TRBJ2-1; 9 bases are a match to TRBD2. J was trimmed by 7 bases and V by 8 bases; bases with no gene match: 6. Germline-derived CDR1 and CDR2 are MDHEN and SYDVKM. The length of the CDR3 is 13 residues. CDR3 sequence reads: CASYRTSVNEQFF. DNA of the CDR3: TGTGCCAGCTATCGGACTAGCGTGAATGAGCAGTTCTTC.

V gene TRBV2 combines with J gene TRBJ2-7; 8 bases match TRBD2. J gave up 0 bases and V 2 bases, and 9 bases lay outside the gene matches. CDR3 length: 17 amino acids. Germline CDR1 and CDR2: SNHLY and FYNNEI. Here the CDR3 DNA reads TGTGCCAGCAGTGAAAGGGGTAGCGGGGTCCTCTCCTACGAGCAGTACTTC. It is translated as CASSERGSGVLSYEQYF.

This chain joins TRBV28 and TRBJ2-7, with TRBD1 matching 10 bases. The V segment lost 6 bases and the J segment 2 bases; nucleotides outside the gene matches: 7. The CDR3 sequence is 15 residues long. The germline V gene has CDR1 MDHEN and CDR2 SYDVKM. In DNA form, the CDR3 reads TGTGCCAGCAGGCCGGGACAGGGGTTTCCCTACGAGCAGTACTTC. Protein: CASRPGQGFPYEQYF. Combining the CDR3 with reference TRBV28 and TRBJ2-7 gives the whole variable domain DVKVTQSSRYLVKRTGEKVFLECVQDMDHENMFWYRQDPGLGLRLIYFSYDVKMKEKGDIPEGYSVSREKKERFSLILESASTNQTSMYLCASRPGQGFPYEQYFGPGTRLTVT.

This clone was found once. In nucleotides, the CDR3 is TGCGCCAGCAGCCAAGGTCTATTAGGGCGGGGCGACTCTGGAAACACCATATATTTT. Translation gives CASSQGLLGRGDSGNTIYF. The rearrangement uses TRBV4-1 and TRBJ1-3, with D perhaps matching TRBD1 (5 bases). The CDR3 has 19 residues. Germline values: CDR1 MGHRA, CDR2 YSYEKL. The V end was cut by 1 base, the J end by 0 bases, with 19 bases between.

The V gene is TRBV19, the J gene TRBJ2-2, with 13 bases aligning to TRBD2. The CDR3 runs 18 residues. Germline V lookup: CDR1 LNHDA, CDR2 SQIVND (reference sequence). V was pared by 4 bases and J by 3 bases, with 8 bases of the junction left unmatched. For the CDR3, the DNA is TGTGCCAGTAGTAAGTGGACTAGCGGGAGTTACTACACCGGGGAGCTGTTTTTT. Translation gives CASSKWTSGSYYTGELFF.

CDR3 in amino acids: CASSIANYRGRRQETQYF. The CDR3 DNA reads TGTGCCAGTAGTATAGCTAATTACAGGGGGCGAAGGCAAGAGACCCAGTACTTC. The chain is built from TRBV19 and TRBJ2-5; 9 positions agree with TRBD1. CDR1 and CDR2 (germline): LNHDA, SQIVND (reference sequence). J was trimmed by 2 bases and V by 1 base; bases with no gene match: 11. The CDR3 has 18 residues.

A single count supports this clone. V and J are TRBV19 and TRBJ2-7, with TRBD1 matching over 8 bases. The junction had 6 bases not matched to a gene; V was cut back by 5 bases and J by 3 bases. Germline V CDR1 and CDR2: LNHDA, SQIVND (reference sequence). The CDR3 totals 14 residues. The CDR3 protein is CASSLPGGFYEQYF. As DNA, the CDR3 is TGTGCCAGTAGTTTGCCAGGGGGCTTCTACGAGCAGTACTTC.

This clone was detected only a few times. The V gene is TRBV6-5, the J gene TRBJ2-6; D not certain. The length of the CDR3 is 14 residues. Trimming stripped 4 bases from V and 0 bases from J, with 4 bases between. In germline, CDR1 is MNHEY, CDR2 SVGAGI. The CDR3 region is CASSFLSGANVLTF. DNA for the CDR3: TGTGCCAGCAGTTTCCTCTCTGGGGCCAACGTCCTGACTTTC.

The CDR3 protein is CASSGKGPGSPQETQYF. The CDR3, as DNA: TGTGCCAGTAGCGGAAAGGGGCCCGGCTCTCCTCAAGAGACCCAGTACTTC. This rearrangement joins TRBV19 to TRBJ2-5, with D possibly being TRBD1 (5 bases). The CDR3 length is 17 residues. CDR1 and CDR2 from the germline V gene are LNHDA and SQIVND (reference sequence). The germline V and J ends were trimmed by 6 bases and 2 bases, with 22 bases remaining between them.

This clone turned up a few times. The V gene is TRBV11-3, the J gene TRBJ2-5, with TRBD1 matching 7 bases. Germline V CDR1 and CDR2: SGHNT, YENEEA. This CDR3 is 17 amino acids long. Unmatched junction bases numbered 14, after V lost 4 bases and J lost 3 bases. The CDR3 region is CASSSHPPGTAEETQYF. CDR3 nucleotides: TGTGCCAGCAGCTCCCACCCTCCCGGGACAGCAGAAGAGACCCAGTACTTC.

This rearrangement joins TRBV28 to TRBJ2-7; no clear D. Per the germline V gene, CDR1 is MDHEN and CDR2 is SYDVKM. The CDR3 spans 13 residues. V gave up 6 bases and J gave up 3 bases, with 12 bases separating them. The CDR3 sequence: CASSRHTIYEQYF. The CDR3 region has the DNA TGTGCCAGCAGCAGACACACGATCTACGAGCAGTACTTC. Full variable domain (outside the CDR3, taken from reference TRBV28 and TRBJ2-7): DVKVTQSSRYLVKRTGEKVFLECVQDMDHENMFWYRQDPGLGLRLIYFSYDVKMKEKGDIPEGYSVSREKKERFSLILESASTNQTSMYLCASSRHTIYEQYFGPGTRLTVT.

This clone was seen a single time. This chain uses TRBV28 with TRBJ1-5; D not certain. V was trimmed by 3 bases and J by 2 bases, leaving 11 bases between them. The CDR3 has 15 amino acids. Germline assignment: CDR1 MDHEN and CDR2 SYDVKM. Here the CDR3 reads CASSLTGFGNQPQHF. DNA for the CDR3: TGTGCCAGCAGTTTGACGGGGTTTGGCAATCAGCCCCAGCATTTT.

The chain has TRBV7-2 and TRBJ2-1, with 12 bases lining up with TRBD2. CDR1 and CDR2 (germline): SGHTA, FQGNSA. V was clipped by 5 bases and J by 4 bases; unmatched bases: 6. This CDR3 contains 16 residues. CDR3 in amino acids: CASSGTSGRPYNEQFF. The CDR3 coding sequence is TGTGCCAGCAGCGGGACTAGCGGGCGACCTTACAATGAGCAGTTCTTC.

The chain recombines TRBV30 with TRBJ1-4; D is possibly TRBD1 (6 bases). Germline loops: CDR1 GTSNPN, CDR2 SVGIG (reference sequence). The V gene lost 7 bases and the J gene lost 10 bases, with 19 bases spanning the gap. This CDR3 is 13 amino acids long. The CDR3 DNA reads TGTGCCTCAAGGGGGGGCCTGGTGGGAAAACTGTTTTTT. As protein: CASRGGLVGKLFF.

V gene TRBV4-1 combines with J gene TRBJ1-1; D unresolved. The CDR3 contains 13 residues. Trimming removed 4 bases from V and 7 bases from J, with 13 bases in between. Germline values: CDR1 MGHRA, CDR2 YSYEKL. The CDR3 sequence: CASSPQQASEAFF. The CDR3 DNA reads TGCGCCAGCAGCCCCCAGCAGGCGAGTGAAGCTTTCTTT.

This clone was counted only a few times. The genes are TRBV28 and TRBJ1-1, with 7 bases lining up with TRBD1. The CDR3 runs to 15 residues. V was pared by 3 bases and J by 4 bases, with 8 bases of the junction left unmatched. From germline, CDR1 is MDHEN and CDR2 SYDVKM. CDR3 residues: CASSFQGGRATEAFF. In DNA, the CDR3 is TGTGCCAGCAGTTTCCAAGGGGGCCGGGCCACTGAAGCTTTCTTT.